The 25 T cell receptor beta chains listed next were all sequenced from one sample in a study of blood T cell repertoires in COVID-19 (TCRdb year 2020). Library construction relied on the immunoSEQ multiplex PCR assay. TCRdb carries this immuneACCESS record with in-frame sequences only. Its versions omit some clonotypes, under half of them owing to an unresolved V gene in the studies checked, with the rest unexplained. This sample holds roughly 120,000 clones; approximately 85% were observed only once. Around 3% of the sample is held by the ten biggest clonotypes. Sequencing was carried out using peripheral blood. These receptors all come from a woman of 80 years or more with COVID-19, enrolled during active disease.

The V call is TRBV7-2, the J call TRBJ2-3; 9 bases match TRBD1. In germline, CDR1 is SGHTA, CDR2 FQGNSA. The CDR3 loop spans 16 amino acids. The V gene end was trimmed by 5 bases and the J gene end by 2 bases; junction bases not matched to a gene: 8. CDR3 protein: CASSLTGGRNTDTQYF. In DNA form, the CDR3 reads TGTGCCAGCAGCCTGACAGGGGGGAGGAACACAGATACGCAGTATTTT.

The gene calls are TRBV6-5 and TRBJ2-3; possible D gene TRBD2, 5 bases. From germline, CDR1 is MNHEY and CDR2 SVGAGI. This CDR3 comprises 15 residues. The V end lost 4 bases, the J end lost 1 base, and 12 bases lay between the germline ends. CDR3 protein: CASSSGLGGTDTQYF. CDR3 bases: TGTGCCAGCAGTTCTGGACTGGGAGGCACAGATACGCAGTATTTT.

The chain combines TRBV6-1 with TRBJ1-1, with TRBD1 matching over 8 bases. The CDR3 has 15 amino acids. Germline loops: CDR1 MNHNS, CDR2 SASEGT. V trimming: 3 bases; J trimming: 1 base; junction bases outside the gene matches: 4. CDR3 nucleotide sequence: TGTGCCAGCAGTGATCAGGGGGCCCGGAACACTGAAGCTTTCTTT. Amino acids: CASSDQGARNTEAFF.

The genes are TRBV4-3 and TRBJ2-7, with 7 bases fitting TRBD1. Germline loops: CDR1 LGHNA, CDR2 YSLEER. The V and J ends lost 0 bases and 3 bases, in that order; junction bases with no gene match: 5. CDR3 length: 15 residues. CDR3 amino acids: CASSQEWAGGYEQYF. For the CDR3, the DNA is TGCGCCAGCAGCCAAGAGTGGGCAGGGGGCTACGAGCAGTACTTC.

The chain links TRBV7-9 to TRBJ1-6; TRBD1 agrees at 10 bases. Germline CDR1 reads SEHNR; CDR2 reads FQNEAQ (reference sequence). J was trimmed by 9 bases and V by 1 base; bases with no gene match: 3. This CDR3 has 15 residues. CDR3 nucleotide sequence: TGTGCCAGCAGCTTAGATGGGACAGGGGTTTCACCCCTCCACTTT. Its translation: CASSLDGTGVSPLHF.

The chain uses TRBV19 and TRBJ1-2, with TRBD1 as a possible D gene (5 bases). Between the trimmed V and J ends, which lost 3 bases and 7 bases, there was a span of 12 bases. The CDR3 contains 13 residues. Germline V gene lookup returns CDR1 LNHDA and CDR2 SQIVND (reference sequence). The CDR3 DNA is TGTGCCAGTAGTATGACCAGGGCTGGTGGCTACACCTTC. Translating gives CASSMTRAGGYTF.

V usage is TRBV4-3 and J usage is TRBJ2-5; a possible D gene is TRBD1 (6 bases). The CDR3 is 16 residues long. Trimming stripped 1 base from V and 5 bases from J, with 17 bases between. Germline V gene lookup returns CDR1 LGHNA and CDR2 YSLEER. CDR3 protein: CASSQGELQGRETQYF. Here the CDR3 DNA reads TGCGCCAGCAGCCAAGGGGAACTACAGGGACGGGAGACCCAGTACTTC.

The V call is TRBV4-2, the J call TRBJ1-4; weak D call: TRBD1 (6 bases). The CDR3 has 14 residues. Trimming removed 0 bases from V and 8 bases from J, with 10 bases in between. CDR1 is LGHNA and CDR2 is YNFKEQ in the germline V gene. CDR3 region: CASSQDTGREKLFF. In nucleotides, the CDR3 is TGTGCCAGCAGCCAAGATACAGGGCGGGAAAAACTGTTTTTT.

V and J are TRBV27 and TRBJ1-3; 7 bases are shared with TRBD1. The junction had 6 bases not matched to a gene; V was cut back by 6 bases and J by 4 bases. Germline V lookup: CDR1 MNHEY, CDR2 SMNVEV (reference sequence). This CDR3 comprises 14 residues. The CDR3 DNA follows: TGTGCCAGCAGAAGACAGGGCTCAGGAAACACCATATATTTT. Translated, it gives CASRRQGSGNTIYF.

This rearrangement joins TRBV29-1 to TRBJ1-4; weak D call: TRBD1 (5 bases). Deletions cut 7 bases from V and 7 bases from J, with 16 bases between. The CDR3 runs to 13 residues. Germline V gene lookup returns CDR1 SQVTM and CDR2 ANQGSEA. The CDR3 DNA sequence: TGCAGCGCCGAAACCCAGGGTAGTGAAAAACTGTTTTTT. Translation gives CSAETQGSEKLFF. Supplemented by reference TRBV29-1 and TRBJ1-4, the full variable domain reads SAVISQKPSRDICQRGTSLTIQCQVDSQVTMMFWYRQQPGQSLTLIATANQGSEATYESGFVIDKFPISRPNLTFSTLTVSNMSPEDSSIYLCSAETQGSEKLFFGSGTQLSVL.

The chain combines TRBV5-4 with TRBJ2-3, with TRBD2 matching 13 bases. The germline V gene encodes CDR1 SGHNT and CDR2 YYREEE (reference sequence). This CDR3 comprises 17 residues. After removal of 1 base from V and 4 bases from J, the junction contained 6 bases not matched to a gene. DNA of the CDR3: TGTGCCAGCAGCTTGCCTACTAGCGGGAGGGCCCCAGATACGCAGTATTTT. Its protein product is CASSLPTSGRAPDTQYF.

V usage is TRBV18 and J usage is TRBJ2-1; 7 bases agree with TRBD1. This CDR3 is 15 amino acids long. Germline V gene data show CDR1 as KGHSH and CDR2 as LQKENI. Trimming removed 4 bases from V and 6 bases from J; junction bases left unmatched: 9. This chain's CDR3 is CASSQIRQGGNEQFF. The DNA of the CDR3 is TGTGCCAGCTCACAGATTAGACAGGGTGGCAATGAGCAGTTCTTC. The full variable domain, with the rest looked up from reference TRBV18 and TRBJ2-1, is NAGVMQNPRHLVRRRGQEARLRCSPMKGHSHVYWYRQLPEEGLKFMVYLQKENIIDESGMPKERFSAEFPKEGPSILRIQQVVRGDSAAYFCASSQIRQGGNEQFFGPGTRLTVL.

This clone was seen more than once but under ten times. The rearrangement links TRBV2 to TRBJ1-1, with unresolved D. CDR1 and CDR2 from the germline V gene are SNHLY and FYNNEI. There are 13 residues in the CDR3. V gave up 7 bases and J gave up 1 base, with 10 bases separating them. CDR3 DNA sequence: TGTGCCAGCACCCAAACTGGGAACACTGAAGCTTTCTTT. This sequence encodes CASTQTGNTEAFF.

This sequence joins TRBV6-5 and TRBJ1-1, with D possibly TRBD1 on 5 matching bases. This CDR3 contains 13 residues. Germline V lookup: CDR1 MNHEY, CDR2 SVGAGI. V lost 8 bases to trimming and J lost 1 base, with 11 bases between them. For the CDR3, the DNA is TGTGCCAGCCTTATCACAGGGAACACTGAAGCTTTCTTT. Translating gives CASLITGNTEAFF.

The chain combines TRBV18 with TRBJ2-1, with TRBD2 matching 8 bases. Germline loops: CDR1 KGHSH, CDR2 LQKENI. V trimming: 3 bases; J trimming: 3 bases; junction bases outside the gene matches: 19. This CDR3 region has 20 residues. DNA of the CDR3: TGTGCCAGCTCACCTCGTGCAGGGCACGGGGCGGGAGGAGTCTACAATGAGCAGTTCTTC. Residues: CASSPRAGHGAGGVYNEQFF.

This clone was observed a handful of times. The chain uses TRBV18 and TRBJ2-3; 8 nucleotides agree with TRBD2. The CDR3 consists of 15 residues. With 0 bases clipped from V and 1 base from J, the junction kept 0 bases outside the gene matches. Germline CDR1 and CDR2: KGHSH and LQKENI. CDR3 sequence: CASSPPTSGTDTQYF. CDR3 DNA: TGTGCCAGCTCACCACCGACTAGCGGCACAGATACGCAGTATTTT.

This chain links TRBV3-1 (or the pseudogene TRBV3-2) with TRBJ2-7, with D tentatively TRBD1 (6 bases). Germline V gene sequence: CDR1 LGHDT, CDR2 YNNKEL (reference sequence). The V and J ends lost 1 base and 4 bases respectively, with 11 bases between them. The CDR3 is made up of 14 amino acids. CDR3 sequence (DNA): TGTGCCAGCAGCCAAGTGCCAGGGGCATACGAGCAGTACTTC. This encodes CASSQVPGAYEQYF.

The chain combines TRBV28 with TRBJ2-5, with TRBD1 identical over 8 bases. The CDR3 spans 16 residues. V was pared by 6 bases and J by 2 bases, with 11 bases of the junction left unmatched. The V gene's germline CDR1 is MDHEN and CDR2 SYDVKM. The CDR3 loop reads CASRAISTGVQETQYF. Here the CDR3 DNA reads TGTGCCAGCAGGGCTATTTCGACAGGGGTACAAGAGACCCAGTACTTC.

V and J are TRBV6-5 and TRBJ1-2; the match to TRBD1 covers 10 bases. V trimming: 6 bases; J trimming: 3 bases; junction bases outside the gene matches: 1. Germline lookup yields CDR1 MNHEY and CDR2 SVGAGI. This CDR3 contains 13 residues. In nucleotides, the CDR3 is TGTGCCAGCAGGGACAGGGGGGACTATGGCTACACCTTC. Translating it yields CASRDRGDYGYTF.

The chain joins TRBV4-2 to TRBJ2-6, with D unresolved. This CDR3 has 17 residues. Trimming pared 0 bases from V and 2 bases from J, leaving 11 bases between. In germline, CDR1 is LGHNA, CDR2 YNFKEQ. CDR3 protein: CASSQDFIAAGANVLTF. In nucleotides, the CDR3 is TGTGCCAGCAGCCAAGATTTCATCGCGGCTGGGGCCAACGTCCTGACTTTC.

The rearrangement uses TRBV19 and TRBJ1-5; TRBD1 agrees at 8 bases. Losses at the gene ends were 6 bases for V and 0 bases for J; bases not matched to a gene: 10. This CDR3 has 17 residues. Germline V gene lookup returns CDR1 LNHDA and CDR2 SQIVND (reference sequence). The CDR3 protein is CASSLTRDRFSNQPQHF. CDR3 DNA: TGTGCCAGTAGCCTGACCCGGGACAGGTTTAGCAATCAGCCCCAGCATTTT.

Written as DNA, the CDR3 is TGTGCCAGCAGCTTAACTCCGGGACTAGCAGCAGAACCAACAGATACGCAGTATTTT. It is translated as CASSLTPGLAAEPTDTQYF. The rearrangement uses TRBV7-3 and TRBJ2-3, with TRBD2 identical over 9 bases. Germline V gives CDR1 SGHTA, CDR2 FQGTGA. This CDR3 is built from 19 residues. V lost 0 bases to trimming and J lost 3 bases; unmatched junction nucleotides: 13.

The chain is built from TRBV7-2 and TRBJ1-5; a weak D match, TRBD1 (6 bases). V lost 1 base, J lost 5 bases, and 12 bases lay in between. This CDR3 has 15 residues. Germline loops: CDR1 SGHTA, CDR2 FQGNSA. As DNA, the CDR3 is TGTGCCAGCAGCTTAGGCGACAGGTCCTATCAGCCCCAGCATTTT. Translated, it gives CASSLGDRSYQPQHF. Full variable domain (rest looked up from reference TRBV7-2 and TRBJ1-5): GAGVSQSPSNKVTEKGKDVELRCDPISGHTALYWYRQSLGQGLEFLIYFQGNSAPDKSGLPSDRFSAERTGGSVSTLTIQRTQQEDSAVYLCASSLGDRSYQPQHFGDGTRLSIL.

This sequence joins TRBV27 and TRBJ2-7; 9 nucleotides agree with TRBD1. This CDR3 region has 14 residues. CDR1 is MNHEY and CDR2 is SMNVEV in the germline V gene (reference sequence). With 6 bases clipped from V and 0 bases from J, the junction kept 3 bases outside the gene matches. The CDR3 sequence: CASRRDRDSYEQYF. The CDR3 bases are TGTGCCAGCAGGCGGGACAGGGACTCCTACGAGCAGTACTTC.

This chain joins TRBV24-1 and TRBJ2-3; no clear D gene. This CDR3 comprises 17 residues. V lost 4 bases and J lost 3, with 19 bases in between. From germline, CDR1 is KGHDR and CDR2 SFDVKD. The CDR3 nucleotides are TGTGCCACCAGTGACTCACAGTGGGCGCATCCTACAGATACGCAGTATTTT. This gives the protein CATSDSQWAHPTDTQYF.